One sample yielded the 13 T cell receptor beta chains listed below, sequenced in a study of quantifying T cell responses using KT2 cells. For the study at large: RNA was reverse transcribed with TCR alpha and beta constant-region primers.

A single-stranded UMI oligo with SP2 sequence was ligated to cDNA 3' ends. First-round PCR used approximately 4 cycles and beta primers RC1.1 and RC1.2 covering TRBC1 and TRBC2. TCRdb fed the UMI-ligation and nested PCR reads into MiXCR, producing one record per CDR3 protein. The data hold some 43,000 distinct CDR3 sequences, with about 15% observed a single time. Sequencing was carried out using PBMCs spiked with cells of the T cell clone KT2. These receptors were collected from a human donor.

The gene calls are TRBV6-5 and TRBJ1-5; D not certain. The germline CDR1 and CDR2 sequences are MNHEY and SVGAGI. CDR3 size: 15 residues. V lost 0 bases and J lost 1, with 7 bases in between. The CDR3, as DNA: TGTGCCAGCAGTTACTCAGCTGGGAGCAATCAGCCCCAGCATTTT. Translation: CASSYSAGSNQPQHF.

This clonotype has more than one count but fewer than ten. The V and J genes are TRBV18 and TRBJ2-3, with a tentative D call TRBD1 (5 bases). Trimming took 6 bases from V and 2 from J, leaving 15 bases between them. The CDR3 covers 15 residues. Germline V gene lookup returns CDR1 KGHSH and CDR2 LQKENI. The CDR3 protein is CASSPIDSATDTQYF. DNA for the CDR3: TGTGCCAGCTCGCCCATTGACAGTGCCACAGATACGCAGTATTTT.

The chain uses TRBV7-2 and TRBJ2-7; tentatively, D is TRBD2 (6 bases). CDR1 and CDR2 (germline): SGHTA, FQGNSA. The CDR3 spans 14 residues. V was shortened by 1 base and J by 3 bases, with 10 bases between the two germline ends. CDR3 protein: CASSLVAEIYEQYF. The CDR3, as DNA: TGTGCCAGCAGCTTAGTAGCGGAGATCTACGAGCAGTACTTC.

This chain's CDR3 is CSVLRDAKNIQYF. The CDR3 DNA follows: TGCAGTGTCCTCCGGGACGCCAAAAACATTCAGTACTTC. The chain joins TRBV20-1 to TRBJ2-4, with D perhaps matching TRBD1 or TRBD2 (5 bases each). CDR3 length: 13 residues. Per the germline V gene, CDR1 is DFQATT and CDR2 is SNEGSKA (reference sequence). With 7 bases removed from V and 1 base from J, the gap between germline ends came to 11 bases.

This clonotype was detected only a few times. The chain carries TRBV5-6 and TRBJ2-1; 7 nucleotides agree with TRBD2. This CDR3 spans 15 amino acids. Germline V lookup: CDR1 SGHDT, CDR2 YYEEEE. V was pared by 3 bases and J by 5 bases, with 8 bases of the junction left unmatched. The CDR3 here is CASSSPGGLDNEQFF. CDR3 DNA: TGTGCCAGCAGCTCCCCGGGGGGTTTAGACAATGAGCAGTTCTTC.

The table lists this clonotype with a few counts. CDR3: CASRPDRGPYEQYF. The CDR3 bases are TGTGCCAGCAGGCCCGATAGGGGTCCCTACGAGCAGTACTTC. This rearrangement joins TRBV12-3 or TRBV12-4 to TRBJ2-7; a possible D gene is TRBD1 (5 bases). V was pared by 6 bases and J by 2 bases, with 14 bases between. CDR3 length: 14 amino acids.

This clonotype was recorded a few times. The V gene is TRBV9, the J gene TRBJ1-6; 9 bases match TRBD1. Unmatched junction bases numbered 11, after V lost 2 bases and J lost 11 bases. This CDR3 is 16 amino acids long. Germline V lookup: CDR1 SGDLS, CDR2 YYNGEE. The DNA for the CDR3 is TGTGCCAGCAGCGTTGGGACAGGGTCTATTTTGGCACCCCTCCACTTT. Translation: CASSVGTGSILAPLHF.

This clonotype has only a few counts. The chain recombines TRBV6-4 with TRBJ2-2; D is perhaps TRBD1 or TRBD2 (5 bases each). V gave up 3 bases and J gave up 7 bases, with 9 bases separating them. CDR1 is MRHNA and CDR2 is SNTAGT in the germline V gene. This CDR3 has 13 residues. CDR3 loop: CASSEGENGELFF. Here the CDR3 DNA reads TGTGCCAGCAGTGAGGGGGAGAACGGGGAGCTGTTTTTT.

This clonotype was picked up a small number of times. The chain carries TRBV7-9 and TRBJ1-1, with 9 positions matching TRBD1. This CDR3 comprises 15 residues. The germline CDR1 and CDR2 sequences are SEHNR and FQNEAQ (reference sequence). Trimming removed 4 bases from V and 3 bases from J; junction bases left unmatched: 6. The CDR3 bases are TGTGCCAGCAGCTACGGGACAGGGCGGGACACTGAAGCTTTCTTT. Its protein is CASSYGTGRDTEAFF.

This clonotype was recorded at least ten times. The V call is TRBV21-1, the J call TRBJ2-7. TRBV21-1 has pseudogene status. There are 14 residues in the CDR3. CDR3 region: CASSAGRGGYEQYF. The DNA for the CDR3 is TGTGCCAGCAGCGCCGGCAGAGGCGGCTACGAGCAGTACTTC.

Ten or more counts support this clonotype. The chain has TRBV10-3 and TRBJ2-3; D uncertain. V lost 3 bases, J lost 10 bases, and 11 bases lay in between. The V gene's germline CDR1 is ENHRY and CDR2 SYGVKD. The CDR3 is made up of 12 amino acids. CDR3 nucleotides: TGTGCCATCAGTGATAGGATTGGAGCGCAGTATTTT. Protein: CAISDRIGAQYF.

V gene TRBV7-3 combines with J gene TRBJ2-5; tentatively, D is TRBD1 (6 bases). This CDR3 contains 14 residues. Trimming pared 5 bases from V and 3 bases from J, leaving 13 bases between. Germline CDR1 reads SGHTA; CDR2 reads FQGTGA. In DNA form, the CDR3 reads TGTGCCAGCAGCGTGACAGGTTTGGAAGAGACCCAGTACTTC. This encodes CASSVTGLEETQYF.

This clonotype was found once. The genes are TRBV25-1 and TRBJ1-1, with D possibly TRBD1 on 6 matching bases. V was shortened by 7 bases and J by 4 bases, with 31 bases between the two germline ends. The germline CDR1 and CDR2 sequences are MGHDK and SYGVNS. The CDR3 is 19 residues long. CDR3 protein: CASKGPRAKGGQLGTEAFF. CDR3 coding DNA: TGTGCCAGCAAGGGGCCCCGGGCCAAGGGGGGCCAGTTGGGCACTGAAGCTTTCTTT.